This TCR beta chain stems from a study of T cell repertoires in cytomegalovirus infection. TCRdb itself ran the reads through MiXCR, one entry per CDR3 protein. The table records about 830,000 distinct CDR3 sequences, less than 35% of them present only once. With respect to this clonotype: Its antigen is undetermined.

Germline lookup yields CDR1 MGHRA and CDR2 YSYEKL. The CDR3 totals 14 residues. The ends were cut back, 0 bases at V and 7 bases at J, with 12 bases in the middle. The TCR was taken from a human donor in good health (CMV status not recorded). Some clones in this sample may be carry-over from other donors' samples. V is TRBV4-1 and J is TRBJ1-2; D remains ambiguous. The sequencing used cultured CD8+ T cells from PBMCs, collected from culture after CMV antigen stimulation. The CDR3 nucleotides are TGCGCCAGCAGCCAAGAGTTGGCCATCACTGGCTACACCTTC. This encodes CASSQELAITGYTF.